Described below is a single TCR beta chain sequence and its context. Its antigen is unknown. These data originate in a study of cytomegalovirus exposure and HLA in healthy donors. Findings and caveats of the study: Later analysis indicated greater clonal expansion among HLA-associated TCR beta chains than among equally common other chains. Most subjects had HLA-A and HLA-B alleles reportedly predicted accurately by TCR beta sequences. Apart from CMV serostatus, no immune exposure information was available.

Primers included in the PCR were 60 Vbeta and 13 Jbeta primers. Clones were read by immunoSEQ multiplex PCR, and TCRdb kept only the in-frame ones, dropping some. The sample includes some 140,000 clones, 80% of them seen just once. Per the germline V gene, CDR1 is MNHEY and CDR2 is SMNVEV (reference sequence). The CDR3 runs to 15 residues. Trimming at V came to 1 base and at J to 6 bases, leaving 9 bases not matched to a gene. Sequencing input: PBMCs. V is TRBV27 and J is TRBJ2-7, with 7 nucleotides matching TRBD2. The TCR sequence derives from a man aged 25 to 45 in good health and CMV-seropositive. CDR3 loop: CASSLYPGGIGEQYF. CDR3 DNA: TGTGCCAGCAGTTTATACCCCGGGGGGATTGGCGAGCAGTACTTC.